This TCR beta chain originates from a study of shared clonotypes between healthy human individuals. Study-level results: Generally, estimated richness proved larger in naive subsets than it did in memory subsets.

In the CD4+ fraction, cells were divided into CD45RA+ naive and CD45RA-negative memory subsets. The V gene end was trimmed by 2 bases and the J gene end by 7 bases; junction bases not matched to a gene: 9. This CDR3 region has 16 residues. Germline loops: CDR1 SGDLS, CDR2 YYNGEE. The table came from immunoSEQ multiplex PCR; TCRdb's copy has only in-frame clones and leaves some out. Of fewer than 1.4 million clones listed, approximately 80% are singletons. With respect to this clone: Its antigen is still unknown.

The clonotype originates from a man in his late teens or twenties in good health. Some clones in this sample may be carry-over from other donors' samples. The sequencing input was memory CD4+ T cells from PBMCs. Sample subset: CD45RA-negative fraction. J is TRBJ2-2 and V is TRBV9, with TRBD2 identical over 9 bases. The CDR3: CASSVNQAGGFGELFF. CDR3 coding DNA: TGTGCCAGCAGCGTCAATCAAGCGGGAGGATTCGGGGAGCTGTTTTTT.